The 30 T cell receptor beta chains presented below share a single source sample, sequenced in a study of response to subunit inactivated influenza vaccine. TCRdb re-derived calls from the RT-PCR reads in MiXCR, one entry per CDR3 protein. The repertoire holds over 400,000 distinct CDR3 sequences, with approximately 12% as singletons. The sequences come from PBMCs from blood, collected about 40 days after vaccination. The receptors were gathered from a man between 45 and 60 years old who received an inactivated influenza vaccine.

This clonotype was counted between two and nine times. This rearrangement joins TRBV10-3 to TRBJ1-6; TRBD1 is a possible D gene (6 bases). The CDR3 runs to 15 residues. The germline CDR1 and CDR2 sequences are ENHRY and SYGVKD. The ends were cut back, 5 bases at V and 8 bases at J, with 16 bases in the middle. Here the CDR3 DNA reads TGTGCCATCAGTCGCTCGACAGGAAAAGATTCACCCCTCCACTTT. It codes for CAISRSTGKDSPLHF.

The chain employs TRBV10-3 and TRBJ2-3; 7 nucleotides align to TRBD1. The trim removed 6 bases at V and 2 bases at J, leaving 5 bases unmatched. This CDR3 is 14 amino acids long. From germline, CDR1 is ENHRY and CDR2 SYGVKD. The CDR3 bases are TGTGCCATCAGGAAGACAGGGTTCACAGATACGCAGTATTTT. This translates into CAIRKTGFTDTQYF.

This clonotype was detected a few times. The J gene is TRBJ2-2, the V gene TRBV7-8; 7 bases match TRBD1. The CDR3 is made up of 14 amino acids. CDR1 is SGHVS and CDR2 is FQNEAQ in the germline V gene. J was trimmed by 4 bases and V by 4 bases; bases with no gene match: 3. CDR3 loop: CASSSGQLTGELFF. CDR3 sequence (DNA): TGTGCCAGCAGCTCGGGACAGCTCACCGGGGAGCTGTTTTTT.

The table lists this clonotype with a few counts. V and J are TRBV7-2 and TRBJ2-3; TRBD2 agrees at 9 bases. Germline CDR1 SGHTA, CDR2 FQGNSA. The J segment lost 6 bases and the V segment lost 2 bases, leaving 9 bases of the junction unmatched. CDR3 length: 16 residues. CDR3 in amino acids: CASSLFGLAGIDTQYF. In nucleotides, the CDR3 is TGTGCCAGCAGCTTATTTGGGCTAGCGGGGATTGATACGCAGTATTTT. The complete variable domain, with remaining parts taken from reference TRBV7-2 and TRBJ2-3, reads GAGVSQSPSNKVTEKGKDVELRCDPISGHTALYWYRQSLGQGLEFLIYFQGNSAPDKSGLPSDRFSAERTGGSVSTLTIQRTQQEDSAVYLCASSLFGLAGIDTQYFGPGTRLTVL.

The genes are TRBV27 and TRBJ2-2, with D tentatively TRBD1 (6 bases). This CDR3 comprises 16 residues. Germline-derived CDR1 and CDR2 are MNHEY and SMNVEV (reference sequence). V was shortened by 2 bases and J by 5 bases, with 15 bases between the two germline ends. The CDR3 nucleotides are TGTGCCAGCAGTTTAGCGTACAGGGTGGTGACCGGGGAGCTGTTTTTT. It is translated as CASSLAYRVVTGELFF.

The genes are TRBV29-1 and TRBJ2-7; D is unclear. Trimming left V 2 bases short and J 1 base short, with 3 bases between. The CDR3 has 11 residues. From germline, CDR1 is SQVTM and CDR2 ANQGSEA. The CDR3 DNA follows: TGCAGCGTTGAACTTTCCTACGAGCAGTACTTC. It is translated as CSVELSYEQYF.

The rearrangement joins TRBV28 to TRBJ2-7; 10 positions match TRBD2. The ends lost 3 bases at V and 6 bases at J; junction bases unmatched: 14. Germline values: CDR1 MDHEN, CDR2 SYDVKM. CDR3 length: 17 amino acids. The CDR3 here is CASSLILRLAGVGEQYF. DNA of the CDR3: TGTGCCAGCAGTTTGATCTTGAGGCTAGCGGGAGTAGGCGAGCAGTACTTC. Together with reference TRBV28 and TRBJ2-7, the CDR3 gives the full variable domain: DVKVTQSSRYLVKRTGEKVFLECVQDMDHENMFWYRQDPGLGLRLIYFSYDVKMKEKGDIPEGYSVSREKKERFSLILESASTNQTSMYLCASSLILRLAGVGEQYFGPGTRLTVT.

V and J are TRBV27 and TRBJ2-1, with 9 bases identical to TRBD2. Germline V gives CDR1 MNHEY, CDR2 SMNVEV (reference sequence). The CDR3 runs 15 residues. V lost 0 bases to trimming and J lost 8 bases; unmatched junction nucleotides: 5. The CDR3 is CASSLSGTSSYEQFF. The CDR3 nucleotides read TGTGCCAGCAGTTTATCGGGGACTAGCTCATATGAGCAGTTCTTC.

The chain is built from TRBV6-5 and TRBJ2-7; D unclear. V was clipped by 7 bases and J by 9 bases, with 16 bases between them. The CDR3 is 12 amino acids. CDR1 is MNHEY and CDR2 is SVGAGI in the germline V gene. DNA of the CDR3: TGTGCCAGCACCTCGGGTTCTACCGGGCAGTACTTC. Translating it yields CASTSGSTGQYF.

This chain links TRBV27 with TRBJ2-7, with 16 nucleotides matching TRBD2. CDR3 size: 14 residues. Germline CDR1 reads MNHEY; CDR2 reads SMNVEV (reference sequence). V lost 6 bases, J lost 12 bases, and 8 bases stayed unmatched. The CDR3 sequence: CASSSGLAGGPLYF. The CDR3 nucleotides are TGTGCCAGCAGCTCGGGACTAGCGGGAGGGCCGCTGTACTTC.

At least ten counts were recorded for this clonotype. The chain links TRBV9 to TRBJ2-2; D call uncertain. The CDR3 extends over 13 amino acids. Germline V CDR1 and CDR2: SGDLS, YYNGEE. V was trimmed by 0 bases and J by 5 bases, leaving 5 bases between them. Written as DNA, the CDR3 is TGTGCCAGCAGCGTAGGAGTGACCGGGGAGCTGTTTTTT. It encodes CASSVGVTGELFF.

This clonotype has just a few counts. This chain joins TRBV27 and TRBJ1-1; D might be TRBD1 (6 bases). Germline-derived CDR1 and CDR2 are MNHEY and SMNVEV (reference sequence). Trimming stripped 7 bases from V and 4 bases from J, with 16 bases between. The CDR3 length is 14 residues. CDR3 nucleotides: TGTGCCAGCAAACCGGTAGGGGGTAGCACTGAAGCTTTCTTT. Protein sequence: CASKPVGGSTEAFF.

This clonotype was counted ten times or more. J is TRBJ2-7 and V is TRBV29-1, with D unresolved. The germline V gene encodes CDR1 SQVTM and CDR2 ANQGSEA. This CDR3 spans 14 amino acids. V lost 4 bases and J lost 0, with 13 bases in between. CDR3 bases: TGCAGCGTTGTGCCAGGTCTTGGCTCCTACGAGCAGTACTTC. This sequence encodes CSVVPGLGSYEQYF.

This clonotype was seen at least ten times. The CDR3 DNA sequence: TGCAGTGCTACTAGCGGGGCGTACAATGAGCAGTTCTTC. It is translated as CSATSGAYNEQFF. The rearrangement links TRBV20-1 to TRBJ2-1; 9 bases are a match to TRBD2. V shed 4 bases, J shed 4 bases, and the junction held 2 bases outside the gene matches. The CDR3 consists of 13 residues. The germline V gene has CDR1 DFQATT and CDR2 SNEGSKA (reference sequence).

This clonotype has only a few counts. The chain links TRBV7-2 to TRBJ1-3, with D maybe TRBD1 (5 bases). The CDR3 covers 16 residues. With 0 bases removed from V and 2 bases from J, the gap between germline ends came to 11 bases. From germline, CDR1 is SGHTA and CDR2 FQGNSA. The CDR3 spells CASSLAPVGAGNTIYF. The DNA of the CDR3 is TGTGCCAGCAGCTTAGCACCCGTGGGGGCTGGAAACACCATATATTTT.

This clonotype was seen a few times. CDR3 protein: CSPRQGGNYGYTF. CDR3 nucleotide sequence: TGCAGTCCCCGCCAGGGGGGTAACTATGGCTACACCTTC. The chain combines TRBV20-1 with TRBJ1-2; 7 nucleotides match TRBD1. The CDR3 has 13 residues. The germline gives CDR1 DFQATT, CDR2 SNEGSKA (reference sequence). Trimming removed 8 bases from V and 1 base from J; junction bases left unmatched: 7.

The chain uses TRBV7-8 and TRBJ2-3, with a tentative D call TRBD1 (5 bases). The ends were cut back, 5 bases at V and 1 base at J, with 13 bases in the middle. The CDR3 loop spans 15 amino acids. CDR1 is SGHVS, CDR2 FQNEAQ, per germline. CDR3 nucleotide sequence: TGTGCCAGCAGCACAGAAGCCAGGGGCACAGATACGCAGTATTTT. Residues: CASSTEARGTDTQYF. Filled out from reference TRBV7-8 and TRBJ2-3, the complete variable domain reads GAGVSQSPRYKVAKRGQDVALRCDPISGHVSLFWYQQALGQGPEFLTYFQNEAQLDKSGLPSDRFFAERPEGSVSTLKIQRTQQEDSAVYLCASSTEARGTDTQYFGPGTRLTVL.

The V gene is TRBV12-3 or TRBV12-4, the J gene TRBJ1-2; D is unresolved. The CDR3 totals 11 residues. Trimming cost V 3 bases and J 4 bases, with 3 bases left between them. DNA for the CDR3: TGTGCCAGCAGTTTCATCTATGGCTACACCTTC. Translation: CASSFIYGYTF.

The rearrangement joins TRBV11-2 to TRBJ1-1, with D possibly being TRBD1 (5 bases). Germline assignment: CDR1 SGHAT and CDR2 FQNNGV. The CDR3 spans 18 residues. The V gene lost 0 bases and the J gene lost 0 bases, with 17 bases spanning the gap. The CDR3 is CASSLEPRGEGVNTEAFF. DNA of the CDR3: TGTGCCAGCAGCTTAGAGCCCCGGGGGGAAGGGGTGAACACTGAAGCTTTCTTT.

At least ten counts were recorded for this clonotype. J is TRBJ1-1 and V is TRBV12-3 or TRBV12-4; 8 positions agree with TRBD1. J lost 3 bases, V lost 6 bases, and 9 bases had no gene match. The CDR3 loop spans 15 amino acids. The CDR3 is CASRAGTGVYTEAFF. The CDR3 bases are TGTGCCAGCAGGGCGGGGACAGGTGTGTACACTGAAGCTTTCTTT.

This clonotype was seen many times. This sequence joins TRBV5-5 and TRBJ2-2; 7 bases align to TRBD1. The CDR3 totals 15 residues. Germline V gene data show CDR1 as SGHKS and CDR2 as YYEKEE (reference sequence). Unmatched junction bases numbered 3, after V lost 4 bases and J lost 0 bases. The CDR3 sequence: CASSPGQTNTGELFF. CDR3 nucleotide sequence: TGTGCCAGCAGCCCGGGACAGACGAACACCGGGGAGCTGTTTTTT.

The chain combines TRBV11-2 with TRBJ2-5; 8 bases fit TRBD2. The CDR3 is made up of 15 amino acids. V trimming: 6 bases; J trimming: 6 bases; junction bases outside the gene matches: 12. Germline loops: CDR1 SGHAT, CDR2 FQNNGV. In DNA form, the CDR3 reads TGTGCCAGCAGAGCGGGGGAATACTCCAGAAAGACCCAGTACTTC. Translated: CASRAGEYSRKTQYF. The full variable domain, in which reference TRBV11-2 and TRBJ2-5 provide the parts outside the CDR3, is EAGVAQSPRYKIIEKRQSVAFWCNPISGHATLYWYQQILGQGPKLLIQFQNNGVVDDSQLPKDRFSAERLKGVDSTLKIQPAKLEDSAVYLCASRAGEYSRKTQYFGPGTRLLVL.

The J gene is TRBJ2-7, the V gene TRBV20-1; 10 nucleotides align to TRBD2. Trimming took 6 bases from V and 7 from J; bases not matched to a gene: 12. Germline V CDR1 and CDR2: DFQATT, SNEGSKA (reference sequence). The CDR3 runs 14 residues. The CDR3: CSANLAGVVGEQYF. CDR3 sequence (DNA): TGCAGTGCGAATCTAGCGGGAGTCGTCGGGGAGCAGTACTTC.

This clonotype came up a few times. The rearrangement links TRBV11-2 to TRBJ2-1; D remains ambiguous. V gave up 5 bases and J gave up 8 bases, with 19 bases separating them. This CDR3 comprises 15 residues. The germline V gene has CDR1 SGHAT and CDR2 FQNNGV. As DNA, the CDR3 is TGTGCCAGCAGCCCCGGGCTCAGTCGGAGCGATGAGCAGTTCTTC. Amino acids: CASSPGLSRSDEQFF.

This clonotype was counted only a few times. This chain uses TRBV5-1 with TRBJ1-1, with TRBD1 as a possible D gene (6 bases). The CDR3 spans 13 residues. Trimming removed 6 bases from V and 8 bases from J, with 17 bases in between. CDR1 and CDR2 (germline): SGHRS, YFSETQ. The CDR3 region has the DNA TGCGCCAGCACCATTGAACTTCAGGGGGAAGCTTTCTTT. Residues: CASTIELQGEAFF.

There are many counts of this clonotype. The chain couples TRBV10-1 to TRBJ2-1, with D possibly being TRBD1 (5 bases). Trimming removed 3 bases from V and 0 bases from J, with 9 bases in between. The CDR3 has 15 amino acids. CDR1 is WNHNN and CDR2 is SYGVQD in the germline V gene (reference sequence). This chain's CDR3 is CASSEFQGSYNEQFF. CDR3 bases: TGCGCCAGCAGTGAATTCCAGGGCTCCTACAATGAGCAGTTCTTC.

In this sample, this clonotype turned up a few times. The J gene is TRBJ2-6, the V gene TRBV12-3 or TRBV12-4; the D is unclear. Trimming pared 7 bases from V and 0 bases from J, leaving 10 bases between. The CDR3 sequence is 15 residues long. The CDR3 is CASTPRISGANVLTF. As DNA, the CDR3 is TGTGCCAGCACCCCCCGCATCTCTGGGGCCAACGTCCTGACTTTC.

The rearrangement uses TRBV7-6 and TRBJ2-3; possibly TRBD2 for D (5 bases). Germline loops: CDR1 SGHVS, CDR2 FNYEAQ. The V end lost 5 bases, the J end lost 0 bases, and 15 bases lay between the germline ends. The CDR3 spans 16 residues. The CDR3 is CASSHDYRHSTDTQYF. The DNA for the CDR3 is TGTGCCAGCAGCCACGACTACCGCCATAGCACAGATACGCAGTATTTT.

Many counts were recorded for this clonotype. This chain links TRBV2 with TRBJ1-1; D ambiguous. The length of the CDR3 is 15 residues. V shed 3 bases and J shed 0 bases, with 11 bases lying between them. The germline CDR1 and CDR2 sequences are SNHLY and FYNNEI. The CDR3 nucleotides read TGTGCCAGCAGTGATAAGGAGATGATGAACACTGAAGCTTTCTTT. Amino acid sequence: CASSDKEMMNTEAFF.

For the CDR3, the DNA is TGTGCCAGCACCGGGGGGGCTGGATACGAGCAGTACTTC. It specifies CASTGGAGYEQYF. The chain employs TRBV5-4 and TRBJ2-7; 8 bases map to TRBD2. Unmatched junction bases numbered 6, after V lost 6 bases and J lost 4 bases. Looked up from germline, CDR1 is SGHNT and CDR2 is YYREEE (reference sequence). The CDR3 is 13 residues long.